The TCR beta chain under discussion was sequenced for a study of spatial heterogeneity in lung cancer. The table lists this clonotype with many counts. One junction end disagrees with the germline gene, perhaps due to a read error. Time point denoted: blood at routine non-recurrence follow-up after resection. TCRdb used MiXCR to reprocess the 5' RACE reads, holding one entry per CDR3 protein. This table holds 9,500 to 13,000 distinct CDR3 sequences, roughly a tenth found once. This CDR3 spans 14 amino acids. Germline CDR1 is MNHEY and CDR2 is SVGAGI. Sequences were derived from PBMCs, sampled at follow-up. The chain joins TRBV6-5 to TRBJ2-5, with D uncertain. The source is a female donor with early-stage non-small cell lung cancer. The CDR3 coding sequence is TGTGCCAGCACTTACCGGACCATCCAAGAGACCCAGTACTTC. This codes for CASTYRTIQETQYF.